This T cell receptor (beta chain) was observed in a study of CD8 T cells in ankylosing spondylitis. General study results and limits: A number of the motif variants had already been described in reactive arthritis synovial fluid and blood. As for the disease-linked clones, they showed a CD8+ phenotype and occurred at relatively low frequencies in peripheral blood. Roughly eight highly homologous variants formed a TCR beta motif that appeared characteristic of ankylosing spondylitis blood.

As concerns this clonotype: Its antigen is unidentified.

It was by quantitative 5'-RACE with molecular barcodes that TCR beta libraries were made. TCRdb called the 5' RACE reads again in MiXCR, with one record for every CDR3 protein. There are around 770,000 distinct CDR3 sequences in the sample; under 20% occur only once, and under 20% lies in the top ten. V dropped 1 base and J dropped 7 bases, with 17 bases sitting between them. CDR3 length: 15 residues. Germline lookup yields CDR1 DFQATT and CDR2 SNEGSKA (reference sequence). Material for sequencing was blood, either unsorted or a sorted T cell fraction (not recorded which). The origin of this receptor is a male donor with ankylosing spondylitis. The rearrangement links TRBV20-1 to TRBJ2-1; no definite D call. The CDR3 nucleotides read TGCAGTGCTAGAGCAGGTGAGCAGACGAAGAATGAGCAGTTCTTC. As protein: CSARAGEQTKNEQFF.